This TCR beta chain comes out of a study of diagnostic markers for celiac disease (dated by TCRdb to the early 2020s). Based on frequency, this clonotype is considered medium-sized (0.01 to 0.1%); no count was recorded. The antigen this receptor binds is unknown. The sequencer was an Illumina MiSeq. TCRdb reanalyzed the reads, keeping one entry per CDR3 protein sequence and omitting DNA. Per the sample table, the count is about 850 distinct CDR3 sequences. The ten most abundant clones make up approximately 24% of the sample. CDR1 and CDR2 were assigned from the germline V gene (reference sequence) as MNHEY and SMNVEV. From the cysteine up to the phenylalanine, the CDR3 has a length of 15 residues. No DNA appears here.

The receptor chain draws on TRBV27 and TRBJ1-6. Sequenced input: either unsorted cells or a sorted T cell fraction (not recorded which). The sequence was obtained from a human donor. This table probably holds off-target reads from a library built for another chain. For the CDR3, the sequence is CASSPVDLSRSPLHF.